The text below deals with one TCR beta chain. Its cognate antigen is unknown. Relapse after autologous stem cell transplantation occurred in every patient, and brentuximab vedotin exposure varied. Researchers pulled CD8+ T cells out of thawed PBMCs using magnetic negative selection. This table comes from immunoSEQ multiplex PCR, and its TCRdb copy is limited to in-frame clones, with some not included. There are around 13,000 clones in the sample; around four fifths occur only once, and approximately 24% lies in the top ten. Looked up from germline, CDR1 is SGHTA and CDR2 is FQGNSA. The CDR3 covers 13 residues. Trimming took off 0 bases at V and 8 bases at J, with 10 bases between the two ends. The data are from a study of PD-1 blockade in classical Hodgkin lymphoma. The study, taken as a whole, reports: Patients starting nivolumab less than 1 year after ASCT had lower diversity and were excluded from later analyses.

The material was CD8+ T cells from blood, obtained at baseline. V gene TRBV7-2 combines with J gene TRBJ1-2; a possible D gene is TRBD1 (5 bases). This receptor was taken from a human donor with classical Hodgkin lymphoma. The CDR3: CASSLARVEGYTF. In nucleotides, the CDR3 is TGTGCCAGCAGCTTAGCCAGGGTGGAAGGCTACACCTTC.